The 18 T cell receptor beta chains below were found in one sample sequenced in a study of cytomegalovirus exposure and HLA in healthy donors. PCR involved 60 Vbeta and 13 Jbeta primers. Clones were read by immunoSEQ multiplex PCR, and TCRdb kept only the in-frame ones, dropping some. The sample yields more than 45,000 clones, roughly 81% seen once. The sequencing input was PBMCs. The source of these receptors is a woman aged 40 to 50 in good health and CMV-seropositive.

The chain combines TRBV27 with TRBJ1-5, with D uncertain. Germline lookup yields CDR1 MNHEY and CDR2 SMNVEV (reference sequence). This CDR3 has 13 amino acids. Trimming pared 3 bases from V and 5 bases from J, leaving 8 bases between. CDR3 DNA: TGTGCCAGCAGTTTGGGGAGCTATCAGCCCCAGCATTTT. Translating gives CASSLGSYQPQHF.

This chain links TRBV6-5 with TRBJ2-5; D may be TRBD2 (6 bases). Trimming cost V 10 bases and J 7 bases, with 19 bases left between them. Germline V lookup: CDR1 MNHEY, CDR2 SVGAGI. CDR3 length: 13 residues. As DNA, the CDR3 is TGTGCCACATCGCTCGGGACTTCCGGGACCCAGTACTTC. This encodes CATSLGTSGTQYF.

CDR3 sequence (DNA): TGTGCCAGCAGCTTTGTGGGACAGGGGACGTTTATGAACACTGAAGCTTTCTTT. Translating gives CASSFVGQGTFMNTEAFF. The V gene is TRBV7-2, the J gene TRBJ1-1; 10 positions match TRBD1. Germline lookup yields CDR1 SGHTA and CDR2 FQGNSA. This CDR3 is built from 18 residues. With V trimmed by 3 bases and J by 0 bases, 10 bases remained unmatched.

The chain uses TRBV2 and TRBJ2-7; D not resolved. The CDR3 runs to 13 residues. Trimming removed 6 bases at V and 3 bases at J, with 12 bases between. Germline V gene lookup returns CDR1 SNHLY and CDR2 FYNNEI. CDR3 loop: CASSHAVNYEQYF. Here the CDR3 DNA reads TGTGCCAGCAGCCACGCAGTAAACTACGAGCAGTACTTC.

V and J are TRBV30 and TRBJ2-3; 7 bases align to TRBD1. The CDR3 spans 15 residues. Trimming took 2 bases from V and 2 from J; bases not matched to a gene: 7. In germline, CDR1 is GTSNPN, CDR2 SVGIG (reference sequence). CDR3 in DNA: TGTGCCTGGAGTAAACGGACAGGAGTCACAGATACGCAGTATTTT. This translates into CAWSKRTGVTDTQYF.

This clone was counted a single time. V is TRBV2 and J is TRBJ1-5, with 9 bases lining up with TRBD1. CDR3 size: 15 residues. CDR1 and CDR2 (germline): SNHLY, FYNNEI. V shed 6 bases, J shed 6 bases, and the junction held 9 bases outside the gene matches. CDR3 in amino acids: CASRNRDRDGQPQHF. Here the CDR3 DNA reads TGTGCCAGCAGGAACCGGGACAGGGACGGTCAGCCCCAGCATTTT.

The chain combines TRBV15 with TRBJ2-5; no clear D. Germline V gene data show CDR1 as LNHNV and CDR2 as YYDKDF (reference sequence). V was pared by 0 bases and J by 1 base, with 6 bases between. This CDR3 comprises 14 residues. The DNA for the CDR3 is TGTGCCACCAGCAGAGATTACAGCCAAGAGACCCAGTACTTC. This gives the protein CATSRDYSQETQYF.

J is TRBJ2-7 and V is TRBV9; tentatively, D is TRBD1 (5 bases). Germline CDR1 SGDLS, CDR2 YYNGEE. There are 15 residues in the CDR3. V was cut by 0 bases and J by 1 base, with 11 bases left in between. CDR3 nucleotide sequence: TGTGCCAGCAGCGTAGGGGAAGGGGCTTCCTACGAGCAGTACTTC. It codes for CASSVGEGASYEQYF.

The rearrangement links TRBV13 to TRBJ1-2; TRBD1 aligns across 8 bases. V shed 0 bases and J 7 bases; nucleotides not matched to a gene: 4. Germline-derived CDR1 and CDR2 are PRHDT and FYEKMQ (reference sequence). This CDR3 spans 14 amino acids. CDR3 in DNA: TGTGCCAGCAGCTTAGGCAGGGGGCAGGTTGGCTACACCTTC. Protein sequence: CASSLGRGQVGYTF.

The rearrangement uses TRBV5-1 and TRBJ2-1; the match to TRBD1 covers 7 bases. The CDR3 is 14 amino acids. J lost 8 bases, V lost 4 bases, and 9 bases had no gene match. Per the germline V gene, CDR1 is SGHRS and CDR2 is YFSETQ. The CDR3 nucleotides are TGCGCCAGCAGCCCCCCGGGGCAGGGGGATGAGCAGTTCTTC. It translates to CASSPPGQGDEQFF.

This chain links TRBV7-2 with TRBJ2-3; D unclear. Germline assignment: CDR1 SGHTA and CDR2 FQGNSA. Trimming took off 5 bases at V and 2 bases at J, with 5 bases between the two ends. The CDR3 covers 12 residues. This CDR3 is CASSPVTDTQYF. CDR3 nucleotides: TGTGCCAGCAGCCCAGTCACAGATACGCAGTATTTT.

V gene TRBV14 combines with J gene TRBJ1-5, with 8 bases matching TRBD1. From germline, CDR1 is SGHDN and CDR2 FVKESK. J gave up 4 bases and V 2 bases, and 7 bases lay outside the gene matches. There are 16 residues in the CDR3. This CDR3 is CASSQYPDRENQPQHF. The CDR3 DNA sequence: TGTGCCAGCAGCCAATATCCGGACAGGGAGAATCAGCCCCAGCATTTT.

This sequence joins TRBV28 and TRBJ2-3; maybe TRBD2 (5 bases). V lost 6 bases and J lost 6, with 22 bases in between. In germline, CDR1 is MDHEN, CDR2 SYDVKM. The CDR3 runs to 16 residues. The CDR3: CASSPGNIRSGDTQYF. In DNA, the CDR3 is TGTGCCAGCAGCCCGGGAAACATAAGGTCGGGGGATACGCAGTATTTT.

This chain joins TRBV19 and TRBJ2-7, with TRBD1 matching over 7 bases. The CDR3 runs 12 residues. Germline V gene data show CDR1 as LNHDA and CDR2 as SQIVND (reference sequence). The V gene end was trimmed by 8 bases and the J gene end by 3 bases; junction bases not matched to a gene: 4. Here the CDR3 reads CASSDRDYEQYF. The CDR3 nucleotides are TGTGCCAGTTCCGACAGGGACTACGAGCAGTACTTC.

The V and J genes are TRBV19 and TRBJ2-7; D possibly corresponds to TRBD1 (5 bases). Germline CDR1 reads LNHDA; CDR2 reads SQIVND (reference sequence). Trimming pared 3 bases from V and 4 bases from J, leaving 13 bases between. The CDR3 totals 14 residues. The CDR3 bases are TGTGCCAGTAGTATTCACAGGACGCCTTACGAGCAGTACTTC. It specifies CASSIHRTPYEQYF.

The chain is built from TRBV14 and TRBJ1-2; D may be TRBD1 (5 bases). V lost 1 base to trimming and J lost 8 bases, with 11 bases between them. CDR3 size: 13 residues. Germline loops: CDR1 SGHDN, CDR2 FVKESK. This CDR3 is CASSQVGTEGYTF. For the CDR3, the DNA is TGTGCCAGCAGCCAAGTGGGGACTGAAGGCTACACCTTC.

The chain uses TRBV14 and TRBJ2-1, with TRBD2 matching 7 bases. The CDR3 has 17 residues. Germline V CDR1 and CDR2: SGHDN, FVKESK. The V and J ends lost 0 bases and 5 bases, in that order; junction bases with no gene match: 10. The CDR3 bases are TGTGCCAGCAGCCAAGATCTTGGCCTAGCGGAACACAATGAGCAGTTCTTC. The encoded protein is CASSQDLGLAEHNEQFF.

The DNA for the CDR3 is TGTGCCAGCTCACGGGGGCCTAATGAAAAACTGTTTTTT. It encodes CASSRGPNEKLFF. The chain uses TRBV18 and TRBJ1-4; a possible D gene is TRBD1 (6 bases). The CDR3 length is 13 residues. V shed 4 bases and J shed 3 bases, with 6 bases lying between them. Germline V gene lookup returns CDR1 KGHSH and CDR2 LQKENI.